This T cell receptor (beta chain) originates from a study of cytomegalovirus exposure and HLA in healthy donors. Per the germline V gene, CDR1 is SGHDT and CDR2 is YYEEEE. The CDR3 length is 15 residues. The V and J ends lost 4 bases and 7 bases respectively, with 20 bases between them. Amplification used 60 Vbeta primers and 13 Jbeta primers. The repertoire was sequenced with immunoSEQ multiplex PCR; TCRdb's copy has only in-frame clones and lacks some. The sample lists 200,000 to 250,000 clones, approximately 82% occurring once. This chain links TRBV5-6 with TRBJ1-1, with a possible D match to TRBD1 (6 bases). Sequenced input: PBMCs. This TCR was recovered from a man between 18 and 29 years old in good health and CMV-seronegative. This chain's CDR3 is CASSPEVLGAGEAFF. The DNA for the CDR3 is TGTGCCAGCAGCCCGGAAGTACTGGGGGCTGGTGAAGCTTTCTTT.